This T cell receptor beta chain was obtained from a study of T cells in pancreatic ductal adenocarcinoma. Study outcomes and limitations: This surgical cohort overrepresents the minority presenting with early-stage disease. No significant tumor-blood clonality difference; means were about 0.1 and 0.07. Tumors hold more CD45RO+ effector T cells, which may bias toward lower diversity. Compared with tumor, blood showed more total productive templates and roughly 8-fold more clonotypes.

Of note for this clone: Its antigen is unknown.

Selected pancreatic ductal adenocarcinoma patients had undergone surgery without neoadjuvant therapy. Repertoires were generated with immunoSEQ multiplex PCR, while TCRdb's copy carries only in-frame clones and drops some. Altogether some 5,000 clones are present, over 75% being singletons, with the ten largest covering about 6.1%. Trimming shortened V by 2 bases and J by 3 bases, and 11 bases separated the two germline ends. The CDR3 is made up of 14 amino acids. Per germline, CDR1 KGHSH and CDR2 LQKENI. The V call is TRBV18, the J call TRBJ2-7; possible D gene TRBD2, 6 bases. The sequenced sample was pancreatic tumor tissue. This receptor was taken from a human donor with pancreatic ductal adenocarcinoma. CDR3 in amino acids: CASSPRSGGYEQYF. DNA for the CDR3: TGTGCCAGCTCACCAAGGTCCGGGGGCTACGAGCAGTACTTC.